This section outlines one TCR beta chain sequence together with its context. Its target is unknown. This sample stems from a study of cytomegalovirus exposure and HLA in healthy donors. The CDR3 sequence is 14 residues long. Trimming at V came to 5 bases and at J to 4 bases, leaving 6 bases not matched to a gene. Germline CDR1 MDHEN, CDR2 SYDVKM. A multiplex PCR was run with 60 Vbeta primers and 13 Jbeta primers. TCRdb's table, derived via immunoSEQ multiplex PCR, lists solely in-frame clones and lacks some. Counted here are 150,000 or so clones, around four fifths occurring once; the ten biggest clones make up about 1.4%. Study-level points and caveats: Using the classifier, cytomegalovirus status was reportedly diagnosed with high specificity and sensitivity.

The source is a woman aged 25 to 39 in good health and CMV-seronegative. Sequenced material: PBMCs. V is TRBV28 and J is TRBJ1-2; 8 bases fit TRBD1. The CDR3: CASSQGAAAYGYTF. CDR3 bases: TGTGCCAGCAGTCAGGGGGCCGCCGCCTATGGCTACACCTTC.